One sample yielded the 21 T cell receptor beta chains listed below, sequenced in a study of blood T cell repertoires in COVID-19. Generated by immunoSEQ multiplex PCR, the TCRdb table keeps only in-frame clones and is missing some. The repertoire holds around 150,000 clones, with roughly 84% as singletons. Material: PBMCs or T cells enriched from blood (not recorded which). The source of these receptors is a woman between 55 and 75 years old who had recovered from COVID-19.

The chain uses TRBV5-1 and TRBJ2-2; TRBD2 is a possible D gene (6 bases). Trimming pared 0 bases from V and 4 bases from J, leaving 10 bases between. Per the germline V gene, CDR1 is SGHRS and CDR2 is YFSETQ. This CDR3 region has 15 residues. The CDR3, as DNA: TGCGCCAGCAGCTTGGGGGGAGGAGGCACCGGGGAGCTGTTTTTT. It is translated as CASSLGGGGTGELFF.

The rearrangement uses TRBV6-5 and TRBJ2-5; a weak D match, TRBD1 (6 bases). This CDR3 comprises 15 residues. Trimming cost V 0 bases and J 5 bases, with 13 bases left between them. Germline CDR1 is MNHEY and CDR2 is SVGAGI. CDR3 in amino acids: CASSYSGARGETQYF. The CDR3 DNA sequence: TGTGCCAGCAGTTACTCGGGAGCCAGGGGCGAGACCCAGTACTTC.

V gene TRBV6-5 combines with J gene TRBJ1-1; 7 nucleotides line up with TRBD1. There are 15 residues in the CDR3. The V gene end was trimmed by 0 bases and the J gene end by 5 bases; junction bases not matched to a gene: 6. CDR1 and CDR2 from the germline V gene are MNHEY and SVGAGI. CDR3 sequence (DNA): TGTGCCAGCAGTTACTCGCGGAGGGGGCGAACTGAAGCTTTCTTT. This codes for CASSYSRRGRTEAFF.

The V call is TRBV20-1, the J call TRBJ1-1, with 7 bases lining up with TRBD1. Germline CDR1 reads DFQATT; CDR2 reads SNEGSKA (reference sequence). J gave up 9 bases and V 2 bases, and 3 bases lay outside the gene matches. CDR3 length: 11 residues. Here the CDR3 reads CSARQGVQAFF. The CDR3, as DNA: TGCAGTGCTAGACAGGGGGTCCAAGCTTTCTTT.

The V call is TRBV6-5, the J call TRBJ2-7; no reliable D call. Trimming took off 8 bases at V and 2 bases at J, with 10 bases between the two ends. CDR1 is MNHEY, CDR2 SVGAGI, per germline. CDR3 length: 12 amino acids. This CDR3 reads CASGGLTYEQYF. The CDR3 DNA is TGTGCCAGCGGCGGCCTTACCTACGAGCAGTACTTC.

This chain uses TRBV2 with TRBJ1-2; D possibly corresponds to TRBD1 (5 bases). Trimming took off 4 bases at V and 7 bases at J, with 16 bases between the two ends. This CDR3 region has 14 residues. Germline values: CDR1 SNHLY, CDR2 FYNNEI. The CDR3 nucleotides read TGTGCCAGCAGTGTAGGGCAGGGTGTTTCTGGCTACACCTTC. It yields the protein CASSVGQGVSGYTF.

This chain links TRBV6-5 with TRBJ2-2; TRBD1 matches 7 bases. V dropped 6 bases and J dropped 5; count of bases not matched to a gene: 6. Looked up from germline, CDR1 is MNHEY and CDR2 is SVGAGI. The length of the CDR3 is 14 residues. CDR3 region: CASSRGFDTGELFF. In nucleotides, the CDR3 is TGTGCCAGCAGCAGGGGGTTCGATACCGGGGAGCTGTTTTTT.

This sequence joins TRBV25-1 and TRBJ1-1, with TRBD1 matching 7 bases. There are 14 residues in the CDR3. V shed 4 bases and J 4 bases; nucleotides not matched to a gene: 6. Germline V CDR1 and CDR2: MGHDK, SYGVNS. In DNA form, the CDR3 reads TGTGCCAGCAGTGGACAGGGTGAGATCACTGAAGCTTTCTTT. Its protein product is CASSGQGEITEAFF.

The CDR3 bases are TGTGCCAGCAAAGAGACAGGGGTAAATTCACCCCTCCACTTT. This sequence encodes CASKETGVNSPLHF. V usage is TRBV3-1 (or the pseudogene TRBV3-2) and J usage is TRBJ1-6; TRBD1 aligns across 8 bases. The CDR3 consists of 14 residues. J was trimmed by 7 bases and V by 7 bases; bases with no gene match: 6. Germline V lookup: CDR1 LGHDT, CDR2 YNNKEL (reference sequence).

The chain uses TRBV28 and TRBJ1-1, with 12 positions matching TRBD1. The CDR3 is 15 residues long. Per the germline V gene, CDR1 is MDHEN and CDR2 is SYDVKM. Losses at the gene ends were 1 base for V and 4 bases for J; bases not matched to a gene: 1. DNA for the CDR3: TGTGCCAGCAGTTTATTGGGACAGGGGGCCACTGAAGCTTTCTTT. It is translated as CASSLLGQGATEAFF.

The CDR3 DNA reads as TGTGCCAGCAGCTCACAGGGCCCTGATCAGCCCCAGCATTTT. As protein: CASSSQGPDQPQHF. The chain recombines TRBV5-8 with TRBJ1-5; a weak D match, TRBD1 (6 bases). The CDR3 spans 14 residues. Germline V gene lookup returns CDR1 SGHTS and CDR2 YDEGEE. Between the trimmed V and J ends, which lost 3 bases and 5 bases, there was a span of 12 bases. Looking up the rest from reference TRBV5-8 and TRBJ1-5 gives the full variable domain: EAGVTQSPTHLIKTRGQQATLRCSPISGHTSVYWYQQALGLGLQFLLWYDEGEERNRGNFPPRFSGRQFPNYSSELNVNALELEDSALYLCASSSQGPDQPQHFGDGTRLSIL.

The genes are TRBV2 and TRBJ2-7; perhaps TRBD2 as D (6 bases). The CDR3 has 15 amino acids. V was shortened by 5 bases and J by 7 bases, with 21 bases between the two germline ends. Germline CDR1 is SNHLY and CDR2 is FYNNEI. Here the CDR3 reads CASSFGTVETSEQYF. CDR3 DNA sequence: TGTGCCAGCAGTTTTGGGACGGTAGAGACTAGTGAGCAGTACTTC.

The chain's CDR3 is CASTGVGLEETQYF. The CDR3 DNA sequence: TGTGCCAGCACGGGGGTCGGGCTAGAAGAGACCCAGTACTTC. The J gene is TRBJ2-5, the V gene TRBV28; tentative D call: TRBD2 (6 bases). Trimming removed 7 bases from V and 3 bases from J, with 15 bases in between. The CDR3 has 14 residues. Looked up from germline, CDR1 is MDHEN and CDR2 is SYDVKM.

The chain has TRBV5-6 and TRBJ2-7; D unclear. The CDR3 sequence is 13 residues long. CDR1 is SGHDT, CDR2 YYEEEE, per germline. Trimming shortened V by 4 bases and J by 0 bases, and 8 bases separated the two germline ends. The CDR3 DNA is TGTGCCAGCAGCAATACAAACTCCTACGAGCAGTACTTC. As protein: CASSNTNSYEQYF.

This sequence joins TRBV29-1 and TRBJ2-7; possible D gene TRBD2, 5 bases. The CDR3 runs to 14 residues. Per germline, CDR1 SQVTM and CDR2 ANQGSEA. V was shortened by 0 bases and J by 4 bases, with 13 bases between the two germline ends. The CDR3 region is CSVEDQRTPYEQYF. CDR3 in DNA: TGCAGCGTTGAAGATCAGCGGACGCCTTACGAGCAGTACTTC.

This clone was observed a handful of times. The J gene is TRBJ2-5, the V gene TRBV7-2, with D possibly being TRBD1 (6 bases). Germline V gene data show CDR1 as SGHTA and CDR2 as FQGNSA. This CDR3 comprises 13 residues. Trimming removed 6 bases from V and 5 bases from J, with 13 bases in between. The CDR3 spells CASSLQGWETQYF. As DNA, the CDR3 is TGTGCCAGCAGTCTACAGGGTTGGGAGACCCAGTACTTC.

CDR3 in amino acids: CASSLRQGNEQFF. CDR3 DNA sequence: TGTGCCAGCAGTCTCCGGCAGGGCAATGAGCAGTTCTTC. The chain carries TRBV12-3 or TRBV12-4 and TRBJ2-1, with a tentative D call TRBD1 (5 bases). V was trimmed by 5 bases and J by 6 bases, leaving 11 bases between them. This CDR3 region has 13 residues.

The chain couples TRBV3-1 (or the pseudogene TRBV3-2) to TRBJ1-1, with TRBD1 matching over 7 bases. The germline gives CDR1 LGHDT, CDR2 YNNKEL (reference sequence). The V gene end was trimmed by 4 bases and the J gene end by 0 bases; junction bases not matched to a gene: 11. This CDR3 has 17 residues. The CDR3 DNA sequence: TGTGCCAGCAGCCCCCTCCCGGGACAGAGAATGAACACTGAAGCTTTCTTT. This codes for CASSPLPGQRMNTEAFF.

The chain employs TRBV9 and TRBJ2-1; 8 bases are shared with TRBD1. V was pared by 3 bases and J by 7 bases, with 3 bases of the junction left unmatched. CDR1 and CDR2 from the germline V gene are SGDLS and YYNGEE. The CDR3 extends over 13 amino acids. The CDR3 DNA follows: TGTGCCAGCAGCGAGAGACAGGGGAATGAGCAGTTCTTC. Amino acids: CASSERQGNEQFF.

CDR3 in DNA: TGTGCCAGTAGTCTCTTCGGGCCTCAACAGGGCGAAAAACTGTTTTTT. Translated, it gives CASSLFGPQQGEKLFF. This chain uses TRBV19 with TRBJ1-4, with D possibly matching TRBD1 (6 bases). The germline CDR1 and CDR2 sequences are LNHDA and SQIVND (reference sequence). This CDR3 is 16 amino acids long. V was trimmed by 5 bases and J by 8 bases, leaving 21 bases between them.

The V gene is TRBV28, the J gene TRBJ2-3, with TRBD1 matching 9 bases. The CDR3 totals 16 residues. V was pared by 4 bases and J by 9 bases, with 14 bases of the junction left unmatched. CDR1 MDHEN and CDR2 SYDVKM come from the germline V gene. DNA for the CDR3: TGTGCCAGCAGTTGGGCCGGGACAGGGACCTCCGGGACGCAGTATTTT. It yields the protein CASSWAGTGTSGTQYF.